This note documents a single TCR beta chain sequence. Per the germline V gene, CDR1 is MNHEY and CDR2 is SMNVEV (reference sequence). Trimming cost V 2 bases and J 10 bases, with 15 bases left between them. The CDR3 is 15 amino acids. TEMRA cells were enriched by FACS, and CD4+ and CD8+ T cells were negatively isolated. RNA totalling about 0.45 to 1 ug underwent reverse transcription with random hexamers. Across 54 Vbeta and 13 Jbeta, TCR beta CDR3 was amplified with immunoSEQ multiplex PCR. Each CDR3 protein is one row after TCRdb ran MiXCR on the immunoSEQ multiplex PCR reads. The sample lists about 210,000 distinct CDR3 sequences, approximately 95% occurring once. The data are from a study of CD8 T cells in Susac syndrome.

V and J are TRBV27 and TRBJ1-6; possible D gene TRBD1, 5 bases. The sample was CD4+ T cells from PBMCs. The sequence derives from a human donor with multiple sclerosis. Here the CDR3 reads CASSLISGRDSPLHF. CDR3 DNA: TGTGCCAGCAGTTTAATCTCTGGCAGGGACTCACCCCTCCACTTT.